The 8 T cell receptor beta chains listed next were all sequenced from one sample in a study of cytomegalovirus exposure and HLA in healthy donors. PCR was performed using 60 Vbeta and 13 Jbeta primers. Data came from immunoSEQ multiplex PCR; TCRdb stores just in-frame clones and leaves some out. Of about 200,000 clones listed, around 85% are singletons. Sequenced input: PBMCs. These receptors were collected from a man in his fifties in good health and CMV-seronegative.

A few counts support this clone. The chain couples TRBV4-2 to TRBJ2-3, with TRBD2 identical over 7 bases. Per the germline V gene, CDR1 is LGHNA and CDR2 is YNFKEQ. This CDR3 has 15 amino acids. V was pared by 0 bases and J by 4 bases, with 4 bases of the junction left unmatched. The CDR3 DNA is TGTGCCAGCAGCCAAGAACCTAGCGGCGCAGATACGCAGTATTTT. Amino acids: CASSQEPSGADTQYF.

This chain links TRBV7-9 with TRBJ2-1; a weak D match, TRBD2 (5 bases). The germline V gene has CDR1 SEHNR and CDR2 FQNEAQ (reference sequence). This CDR3 has 14 residues. Trimming removed 5 bases from V and 9 bases from J, with 17 bases in between. CDR3 nucleotide sequence: TGTGCCAGCAGCACGGACTCTCCCTCTCTTGAGCAGTTCTTC. Its protein is CASSTDSPSLEQFF.

This chain uses TRBV2 with TRBJ2-7; perhaps TRBD2 as D (6 bases). The germline V gene has CDR1 SNHLY and CDR2 FYNNEI. V lost 4 bases, J lost 6 bases, and 10 bases lay in between. The length of the CDR3 is 12 residues. The CDR3 nucleotides are TGTGCCAGCAGTGCGGGAGTCTCCGAGCAGTACTTC. Amino acid sequence: CASSAGVSEQYF. Based on the CDR3 plus reference TRBV2 and TRBJ2-7, the full variable domain is EPEVTQTPSHQVTQMGQEVILRCVPISNHLYFYWYRQILGQKVEFLVSFYNNEISEKSEIFDDQFSVERPDGSNFTLKIRSTKLEDSAMYFCASSAGVSEQYFGPGTRLTVT.

This clone was detected a few times. The rearrangement uses TRBV28 and TRBJ1-1; the D gene is possibly TRBD1 (5 bases). CDR1 MDHEN and CDR2 SYDVKM come from the germline V gene. V was trimmed by 7 bases and J by 3 bases, leaving 18 bases between them. The CDR3 consists of 15 residues. In DNA, the CDR3 is TGTGCCAGCAATTCGCTCAGGGTAGGGGACACTGAAGCTTTCTTT. Protein sequence: CASNSLRVGDTEAFF. The variable domain in full, with the rest retrieved from reference TRBV28 and TRBJ1-1, is DVKVTQSSRYLVKRTGEKVFLECVQDMDHENMFWYRQDPGLGLRLIYFSYDVKMKEKGDIPEGYSVSREKKERFSLILESASTNQTSMYLCASNSLRVGDTEAFFGQGTRLTVV.

The chain links TRBV28 to TRBJ2-1, with 11 bases identical to TRBD2. Germline CDR1 and CDR2: MDHEN and SYDVKM. Unmatched junction bases numbered 5, after V lost 5 bases and J lost 5 bases. The CDR3 length is 15 residues. For the CDR3, the DNA is TGTGCCAGCAGTCCTACTAGCGGGGGACACAATGAGCAGTTCTTC. Its translation is CASSPTSGGHNEQFF.

The chain carries TRBV29-1 and TRBJ2-1; unclear D gene. The CDR3 extends over 11 amino acids. The germline V gene encodes CDR1 SQVTM and CDR2 ANQGSEA. The ends were cut back, 5 bases at V and 6 bases at J, with 8 bases in the middle. The CDR3 coding sequence is TGCAGCGTTCGTTTGAGCAATGAGCAGTTCTTC. It specifies CSVRLSNEQFF.

This clone appeared a few times. The V gene is TRBV5-4, the J gene TRBJ2-1; possibly TRBD2 for D (6 bases). Per the germline V gene, CDR1 is SGHNT and CDR2 is YYREEE (reference sequence). The CDR3 is 13 amino acids. With 6 bases removed from V and 10 bases from J, the gap between germline ends came to 17 bases. The CDR3 loop reads CASTGAGLEEQFF. CDR3 DNA sequence: TGTGCCAGCACCGGGGCGGGGTTAGAGGAGCAGTTCTTC.

The sample holds a few counts of this clone. The chain is built from TRBV7-9 and TRBJ2-7, with D tentatively TRBD1 (6 bases). V was clipped by 5 bases and J by 0 bases, with 14 bases between them. In germline, CDR1 is SEHNR, CDR2 FQNEAQ (reference sequence). The CDR3 consists of 15 residues. This CDR3 is CASSPSRTVSYEQYF. The CDR3 DNA sequence: TGTGCCAGCAGCCCTTCGAGGACAGTCTCCTACGAGCAGTACTTC.